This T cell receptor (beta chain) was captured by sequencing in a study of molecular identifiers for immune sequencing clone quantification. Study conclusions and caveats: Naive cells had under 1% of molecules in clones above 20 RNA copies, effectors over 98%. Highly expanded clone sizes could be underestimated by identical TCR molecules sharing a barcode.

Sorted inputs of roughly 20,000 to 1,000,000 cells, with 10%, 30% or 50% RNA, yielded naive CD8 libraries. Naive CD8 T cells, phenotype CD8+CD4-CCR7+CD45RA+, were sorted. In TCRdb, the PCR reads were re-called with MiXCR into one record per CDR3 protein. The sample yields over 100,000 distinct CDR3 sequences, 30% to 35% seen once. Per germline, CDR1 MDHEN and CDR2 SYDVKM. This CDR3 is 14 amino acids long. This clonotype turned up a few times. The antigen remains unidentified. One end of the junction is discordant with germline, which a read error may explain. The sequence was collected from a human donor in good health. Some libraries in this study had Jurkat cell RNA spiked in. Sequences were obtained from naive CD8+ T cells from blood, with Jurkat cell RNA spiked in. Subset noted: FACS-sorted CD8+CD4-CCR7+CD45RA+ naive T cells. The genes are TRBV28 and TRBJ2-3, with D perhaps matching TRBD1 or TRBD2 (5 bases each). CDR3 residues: CASIREWGTDTQYF. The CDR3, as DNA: TGTGCCAGCATAAGGGAGTGGGGCACGGATACGCAGTATTTT. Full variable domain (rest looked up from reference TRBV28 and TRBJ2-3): DVKVTQSSRYLVKRTGEKVFLECVQDMDHENMFWYRQDPGLGLRLIYFSYDVKMKEKGDIPEGYSVSREKKERFSLILESASTNQTSMYLCASIREWGTDTQYFGPGTRLTVL.